What follows are 15 T cell receptor beta chains derived from one specimen sequenced in a study of long-term antiretroviral therapy in people with HIV. The run of the v3.0 immunoSEQ assay was at survey level. Produced via immunoSEQ multiplex PCR; TCRdb's table is partial and in-frame only. The data contain tens of thousands of clones, 85% of them singletons. This specimen consisted of unsorted PBMCs, obtained roughly 3.5 years after starting antiretroviral therapy. These receptors all stem from a man aged 18-30 years with HIV.

The V and J genes are TRBV15 and TRBJ2-5, with TRBD2 matching 7 bases. After removal of 5 bases from V and 6 bases from J, the junction contained 6 bases not matched to a gene. This CDR3 region has 13 residues. Germline V CDR1 and CDR2: LNHNV, YYDKDF (reference sequence). The CDR3 spells CATSRTRKQTQYF. As DNA, the CDR3 is TGTGCCACCAGCCGGACTAGGAAACAGACCCAGTACTTC.

This clone was counted a few times. The chain is built from TRBV4-2 and TRBJ1-1, with a possible D match to TRBD1 (5 bases). Trimming took off 4 bases at V and 5 bases at J, with 8 bases between the two ends. The CDR3 has 12 residues. Germline V gene data show CDR1 as LGHNA and CDR2 as YNFKEQ. The CDR3 DNA is TGTGCCAGCAGCCCCCAGGGAACTGAAGCTTTCTTT. Its translation: CASSPQGTEAFF.

This chain's CDR3 is CASSMTDQNTEAFF. The CDR3 DNA is TGTGCCAGTAGTATGACCGATCAGAACACTGAAGCTTTCTTT. The chain is built from TRBV19 and TRBJ1-1; no clear D. Between the trimmed V and J ends, which lost 3 bases and 1 base, there was a span of 9 bases. Per germline, CDR1 LNHDA and CDR2 SQIVND (reference sequence). CDR3 length equals 14 residues. Looking up the rest from reference TRBV19 and TRBJ1-1 gives the full variable domain: DGGITQSPKYLFRKEGQNVTLSCEQNLNHDAMYWYRQDPGQGLRLIYYSQIVNDFQKGDIAEGYSVSREKKESFPLTVTSAQKNPTAFYLCASSMTDQNTEAFFGQGTRLTVV.

The chain couples TRBV2 to TRBJ2-5, with TRBD2 matching over 16 bases. Germline V gene lookup returns CDR1 SNHLY and CDR2 FYNNEI. This CDR3 is 18 amino acids long. The ends lost 5 bases at V and 5 bases at J; junction bases unmatched: 11. The CDR3 spells CASSWEGLAGGLRETQYF. The CDR3 region has the DNA TGTGCCAGCAGTTGGGAGGGACTAGCGGGGGGGCTCCGGGAGACCCAGTACTTC.

The chain uses TRBV9 and TRBJ1-1; 9 nucleotides agree with TRBD1. Trimming cost V 4 bases and J 3 bases; bases outside gene matches: 13. CDR1 SGDLS and CDR2 YYNGEE come from the germline V gene. The CDR3 has 17 residues. CDR3 residues: CASSTRPLGQGYTEAFF. Written as DNA, the CDR3 is TGTGCCAGCAGCACCCGCCCCCTGGGACAGGGTTACACTGAAGCTTTCTTT.

The chain uses TRBV4-1 and TRBJ2-3; 9 nucleotides match TRBD2. Germline-derived CDR1 and CDR2 are MGHRA and YSYEKL. This CDR3 is built from 16 residues. V lost 4 bases, J lost 1 base, and 6 bases stayed unmatched. This chain's CDR3 is CASSLREREGTDTQYF. The CDR3 region has the DNA TGCGCCAGCAGCCTACGAGAGCGGGAGGGCACAGATACGCAGTATTTT.

This clone has just one count. This chain connects TRBV7-8 to TRBJ1-1; D is ambiguous. The germline V gene has CDR1 SGHVS and CDR2 FQNEAQ. The V gene lost 0 bases and the J gene lost 0 bases, with 17 bases spanning the gap. The CDR3 is 18 residues long. CDR3 loop: CASSLAVPRAVLNTEAFF. The DNA of the CDR3 is TGTGCCAGCAGCTTAGCGGTACCACGGGCTGTGTTGAACACTGAAGCTTTCTTT.

The chain couples TRBV4-3 to TRBJ2-7; D may be TRBD2 (6 bases). The V end lost 0 bases, the J end lost 0 bases, and 12 bases lay between the germline ends. The germline gives CDR1 LGHNA, CDR2 YSLEER. The CDR3 is 16 residues long. The CDR3 DNA follows: TGCGCCAGCAGCCAAGATGGGCGGGGAAGCTCCTACGAGCAGTACTTC. This codes for CASSQDGRGSSYEQYF.

The CDR3 nucleotides read TGTGCCAGCAGCCTCCCCCTAGCGGGAGGCTCGTACTTC. Encoded protein: CASSLPLAGGSYF. The J gene is TRBJ2-7, the V gene TRBV28; 11 positions agree with TRBD2. Germline values: CDR1 MDHEN, CDR2 SYDVKM. Trimming removed 6 bases from V and 12 bases from J; junction bases left unmatched: 10. The CDR3 has 13 residues.

The genes are TRBV2 and TRBJ1-1, with TRBD1 matching 7 bases. Per the germline V gene, CDR1 is SNHLY and CDR2 is FYNNEI. The J segment lost 4 bases and the V segment lost 5 bases, leaving 7 bases of the junction unmatched. This CDR3 has 14 residues. CDR3 sequence (DNA): TGTGCCAGCAGTCTTGAGGGGGCGGCCACTGAAGCTTTCTTT. Residues: CASSLEGAATEAFF.

The chain carries TRBV15 and TRBJ1-3, with D perhaps matching TRBD1 (6 bases). Trimming left V 1 base short and J 0 bases short, with 10 bases between. Germline lookup yields CDR1 LNHNV and CDR2 YYDKDF (reference sequence). The CDR3 is 16 amino acids. CDR3 sequence: CATSRGQEISGNTIYF. CDR3 nucleotide sequence: TGTGCCACCAGCAGAGGACAGGAGATCTCTGGAAACACCATATATTTT.

The chain couples TRBV11-2 to TRBJ2-7; D remains ambiguous. V lost 3 bases to trimming and J lost 2 bases, with 5 bases between them. Germline V gene lookup returns CDR1 SGHAT and CDR2 FQNNGV. This CDR3 comprises 12 residues. The CDR3 nucleotides read TGTGCCAGCAGCTTTTCCACCTACGAGCAGTACTTC. Translation: CASSFSTYEQYF.

This chain uses TRBV2 with TRBJ1-1, with D uncertain. V lost 8 bases, J lost 2 bases, and 6 bases lay in between. This CDR3 has 11 residues. Germline V gene lookup returns CDR1 SNHLY and CDR2 FYNNEI. The chain's CDR3 is CASVSNTEAFF. CDR3 DNA sequence: TGTGCCAGCGTTTCAAACACTGAAGCTTTCTTT.

V and J are TRBV11-2 and TRBJ2-2; D is perhaps TRBD1 (6 bases). V was pared by 8 bases and J by 2 bases, with 15 bases between. This CDR3 has 15 residues. Germline V gives CDR1 SGHAT, CDR2 FQNNGV. For the CDR3, the DNA is TGTGCCAGCGTCCGAAGACAGGCTAACACCGGGGAGCTGTTTTTT. The encoded protein is CASVRRQANTGELFF.

The V call is TRBV7-8, the J call TRBJ1-1, with a tentative D call TRBD1 (6 bases). V lost 5 bases and J lost 0, with 19 bases in between. CDR1 is SGHVS and CDR2 is FQNEAQ in the germline V gene. The CDR3 spans 17 residues. CDR3 in amino acids: CASSLQAGVGMNTEAFF. The DNA of the CDR3 is TGTGCCAGCAGCCTTCAGGCAGGGGTGGGGATGAACACTGAAGCTTTCTTT.